Each of the 18 T cell receptor beta chains below was sequenced from the same sample in a study of cytomegalovirus exposure and HLA in healthy donors. With 60 Vbeta and 13 Jbeta primers, the PCR was carried out. This table comes from immunoSEQ multiplex PCR, and its TCRdb copy is limited to in-frame clones, with some not included. The data show some 150,000 clones, over 60% seen once. Sequencing input: PBMCs. These receptors all stem from a woman aged 30 to 39 in good health and CMV-seronegative.

There are a few counts of this clone. The CDR3 here is CASSQYSYNEQFF. CDR3 coding DNA: TGCGCCAGCAGCCAATACTCCTACAATGAGCAGTTCTTC. The chain is built from TRBV4-1 and TRBJ2-1, with no clear D. This CDR3 has 13 amino acids. Trimming left V 2 bases short and J 0 bases short, with 2 bases between. CDR1 is MGHRA, CDR2 YSYEKL, per germline.

The rearrangement links TRBV5-5 to TRBJ1-1; D is undetermined. The length of the CDR3 is 14 residues. V shed 5 bases and J shed 2 bases, with 13 bases lying between them. Germline CDR1 SGHKS, CDR2 YYEKEE (reference sequence). The CDR3: CASSFLTGNTEAFF. The DNA for the CDR3 is TGTGCCAGCAGTTTCTTAACGGGAAACACTGAAGCTTTCTTT.

Details on this clone: At one end the junction does not follow the germline gene, possibly because of a read error. V and J are TRBV2 and TRBJ2-3; 7 positions agree with TRBD1. Germline lookup yields CDR1 SNHLY and CDR2 FYNNEI. The CDR3 contains 14 residues. The chain's CDR3 is CASSVQGGTDTQYF. Written as DNA, the CDR3 is TGTGCCAGCAGCGTCCAAGGGGGCACGGATACGCAGTATTTT.

The chain employs TRBV29-1 and TRBJ2-7; a weak D match, TRBD2 (5 bases). Looked up from germline, CDR1 is SQVTM and CDR2 is ANQGSEA. V was shortened by 4 bases and J by 2 bases, with 18 bases between the two germline ends. The CDR3 consists of 15 residues. CDR3: CSVVTGIQNTYEQYF. The CDR3 DNA reads TGCAGCGTTGTTACCGGGATCCAGAACACCTACGAGCAGTACTTC.

The chain combines TRBV11-1 with TRBJ1-1, with D hard to call. The CDR3 length is 13 residues. Trimming removed 3 bases at V and 1 base at J, with 6 bases between. From germline, CDR1 is SGHAT and CDR2 FQDESV (reference sequence). CDR3 residues: CASSFSGNTEAFF. CDR3 in DNA: TGTGCCAGCAGCTTCAGTGGGAACACTGAAGCTTTCTTT.

The rearrangement uses TRBV23-1 and TRBJ2-5; 9 bases are shared with TRBD1. TRBV23-1 is recorded as an ORF, its role being uncertain. The CDR3 is 18 amino acids. V lost 0 bases to trimming and J lost 4 bases; unmatched junction nucleotides: 12. CDR3 sequence reads: CASSQSLGQGRSGETQYF. The CDR3 DNA is TGCGCCAGCAGTCAATCTTTAGGACAGGGGCGATCAGGAGAGACCCAGTACTTC.

The chain joins TRBV7-2 to TRBJ1-5; 10 bases fit TRBD1. V was clipped by 5 bases and J by 6 bases; unmatched bases: 10. Germline CDR1 and CDR2: SGHTA and FQGNSA. The CDR3 is made up of 16 amino acids. The CDR3 reads CASSRLGTGVGQPQHF. The CDR3 DNA is TGTGCCAGCAGCCGTCTTGGGACAGGGGTTGGTCAGCCCCAGCATTTT.

The genes are TRBV28 and TRBJ1-6; 8 bases are a match to TRBD1. V lost 5 bases to trimming and J lost 6 bases; unmatched junction nucleotides: 6. The CDR3 runs 15 residues. Germline CDR1 and CDR2: MDHEN and SYDVKM. CDR3 nucleotide sequence: TGTGCCAGCAGTCCCAGGGGGCGCGTTAATTCACCCCTCCACTTT. Protein: CASSPRGRVNSPLHF.

The chain couples TRBV6-1 to TRBJ1-1; 8 bases map to TRBD1. The CDR3 has 14 amino acids. CDR1 MNHNS and CDR2 SASEGT come from the germline V gene. V lost 8 bases and J lost 4; bases outside the gene matches: 9. The CDR3 bases are TGTGCCAGCCGAACGGGACAGGTGGTCACTGAAGCTTTCTTT. The encoded protein is CASRTGQVVTEAFF.

The chain carries TRBV7-8 and TRBJ1-1; 9 bases align to TRBD1. Germline loops: CDR1 SGHVS, CDR2 FQNEAQ. The CDR3 sequence is 15 residues long. With 5 bases clipped from V and 1 base from J, the junction kept 5 bases outside the gene matches. The CDR3, as DNA: TGTGCCAGCAGCAAAGGACAGGGGCGGAACACTGAAGCTTTCTTT. Translated, it gives CASSKGQGRNTEAFF.

The J gene is TRBJ1-2, the V gene TRBV27; D ambiguous. Germline V CDR1 and CDR2: MNHEY, SMNVEV (reference sequence). V shed 3 bases and J shed 3 bases, with 8 bases lying between them. The CDR3 sequence is 13 residues long. The CDR3 region has the DNA TGTGCCAGCAGTTTTGTCCCCGACTATGGCTACACCTTC. Translation gives CASSFVPDYGYTF.

There are a few counts of this clone. The J gene is TRBJ2-5, the V gene TRBV6-5, with 8 bases identical to TRBD1. Unmatched junction bases numbered 8, after V lost 6 bases and J lost 8 bases. This CDR3 has 13 amino acids. Germline-derived CDR1 and CDR2 are MNHEY and SVGAGI. The CDR3 protein is CASSPGTGLTQYF. The CDR3 DNA reads TGTGCCAGCAGCCCCGGGACAGGACTCACCCAGTACTTC.

This clone was recorded only once. The chain has TRBV4-3 and TRBJ1-1, with D possibly being TRBD1 (6 bases). This CDR3 comprises 14 residues. Germline loops: CDR1 LGHNA, CDR2 YSLEER. V was cut by 3 bases and J by 11 bases, with 19 bases left in between. DNA for the CDR3: TGCGCCAGCAGCCAGGTAAACAGGGCCGGTCGGGCTTTCTTT. Protein sequence: CASSQVNRAGRAFF.

The rearrangement uses TRBV10-2 and TRBJ2-2, with D maybe TRBD1 (6 bases). This CDR3 comprises 15 residues. Trimming pared 5 bases from V and 1 base from J, leaving 11 bases between. In germline, CDR1 is WSHSY, CDR2 SAAADI. This CDR3 reads CASSSTGRNTGELFF. CDR3 sequence (DNA): TGCGCCAGCAGTTCAACAGGGAGGAACACCGGGGAGCTGTTTTTT.

Details on this clone: The germline gene is not matched at one end of the junction; a read error may be the cause. The chain is built from TRBV11-3 and TRBJ2-1, with 12 nucleotides matching TRBD1. The CDR3 is 13 amino acids. The germline V gene has CDR1 SGHNT and CDR2 YENEEA. The CDR3: CASSLSRDRGLVF. The CDR3 coding sequence is TGTGCCAGCAGCCTCTCCCGGGACAGGGGGCTTGTCTTC.

This clone has a handful of counts. The chain has TRBV6-5 and TRBJ2-7, with D maybe TRBD1 (6 bases). This CDR3 is 15 amino acids long. V lost 6 bases and J lost 0, with 15 bases in between. Germline CDR1 and CDR2: MNHEY and SVGAGI. The DNA of the CDR3 is TGTGCCAGCAGACGCCAGGGGTTTAGCTCCTACGAGCAGTACTTC. Encoded protein: CASRRQGFSSYEQYF.

This chain uses TRBV7-2 with TRBJ1-2; D perhaps matches TRBD1 (5 bases). Germline V gene data show CDR1 as SGHTA and CDR2 as FQGNSA. The CDR3 has 15 amino acids. V lost 4 bases and J lost 4, with 16 bases in between. The CDR3, as DNA: TGTGCCAGCAGCTCCCCTTGGGAGGGGACCTATGGCTACACCTTC. It is translated as CASSSPWEGTYGYTF.

The rearrangement uses TRBV4-3 and TRBJ1-5; 8 bases map to TRBD1. The V gene end was trimmed by 4 bases and the J gene end by 3 bases; junction bases not matched to a gene: 5. CDR3 length: 15 residues. Per the germline V gene, CDR1 is LGHNA and CDR2 is YSLEER. In DNA, the CDR3 is TGCGCCAGCAGCCCAGGACAGGGTATCAATCAGCCCCAGCATTTT. This encodes CASSPGQGINQPQHF.